This T cell receptor (beta chain) comes out of a study of OX40 agonist ivuxolimab in advanced cancers. TCRdb's copy holds only in-frame clones and misses some; the assay was immunoSEQ multiplex PCR. The table lists over 40,000 clones, roughly 86% of them singletons. V lost 5 bases and J 4 bases, leaving 11 bases between the germline ends. Germline V gene sequence: CDR1 SGHTA, CDR2 FQGNSA. CDR3 length equals 14 residues. The chain links TRBV7-2 to TRBJ1-4; unclear D gene. The sequence was obtained from an adult with an advanced solid tumor such as melanoma, head and neck, liver or kidney cancer. Sequenced material: CD4+ or CD8+ T cells sorted from blood, taken in a trial of the OX40 agonist ivuxolimab. For the CDR3, the DNA is TGTGCCAGCAGCCCCCAGATCCTTAATGAAAAACTGTTTTTT. Translation: CASSPQILNEKLFF.